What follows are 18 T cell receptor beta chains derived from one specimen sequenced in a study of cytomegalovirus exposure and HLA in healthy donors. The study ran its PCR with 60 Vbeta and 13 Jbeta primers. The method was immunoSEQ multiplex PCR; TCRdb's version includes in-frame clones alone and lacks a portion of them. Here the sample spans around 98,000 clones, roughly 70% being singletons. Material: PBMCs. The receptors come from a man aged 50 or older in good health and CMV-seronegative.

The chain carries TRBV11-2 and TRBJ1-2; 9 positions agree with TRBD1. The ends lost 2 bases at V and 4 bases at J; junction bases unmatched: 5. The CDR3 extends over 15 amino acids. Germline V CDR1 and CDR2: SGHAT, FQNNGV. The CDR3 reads CASSLRGQGVYGYTF. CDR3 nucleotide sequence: TGTGCCAGCAGCTTACGGGGACAGGGAGTCTATGGCTACACCTTC.

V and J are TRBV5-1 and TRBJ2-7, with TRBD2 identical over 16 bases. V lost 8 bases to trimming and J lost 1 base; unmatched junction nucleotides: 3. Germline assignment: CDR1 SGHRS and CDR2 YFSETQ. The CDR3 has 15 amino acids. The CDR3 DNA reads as TGCGCCAGGGGGACTAGCGGGGGGGCGTCCTACGAGCAGTACTTC. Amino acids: CARGTSGGASYEQYF.

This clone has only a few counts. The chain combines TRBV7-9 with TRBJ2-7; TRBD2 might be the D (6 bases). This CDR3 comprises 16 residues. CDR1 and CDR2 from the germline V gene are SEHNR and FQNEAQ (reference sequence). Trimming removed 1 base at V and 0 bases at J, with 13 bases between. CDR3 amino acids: CASSLVGGSASYEQYF. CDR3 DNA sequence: TGTGCCAGCAGCTTAGTCGGAGGGTCGGCCTCCTACGAGCAGTACTTC.

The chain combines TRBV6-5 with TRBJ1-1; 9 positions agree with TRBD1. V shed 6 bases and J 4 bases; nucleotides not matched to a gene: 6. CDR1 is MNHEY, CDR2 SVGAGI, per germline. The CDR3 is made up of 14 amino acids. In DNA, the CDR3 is TGTGCCAGCAGCGTCCGGGACAGGGTCACTGAAGCTTTCTTT. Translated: CASSVRDRVTEAFF.

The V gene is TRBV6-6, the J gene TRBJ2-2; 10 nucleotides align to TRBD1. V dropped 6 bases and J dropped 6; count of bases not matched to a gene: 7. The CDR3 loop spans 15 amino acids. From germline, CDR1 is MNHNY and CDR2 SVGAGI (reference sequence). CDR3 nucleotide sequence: TGTGCCAGCAGCCTCGACAGGGGGCAGTCCGGGGAGCTGTTTTTT. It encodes CASSLDRGQSGELFF.

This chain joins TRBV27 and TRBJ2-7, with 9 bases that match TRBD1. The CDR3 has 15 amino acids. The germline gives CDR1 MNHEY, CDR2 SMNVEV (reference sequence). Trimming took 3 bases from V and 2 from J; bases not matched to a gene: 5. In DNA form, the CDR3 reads TGTGCCAGCAGTTTGGGGACAGGGAATGCCTACGAGCAGTACTTC. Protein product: CASSLGTGNAYEQYF.

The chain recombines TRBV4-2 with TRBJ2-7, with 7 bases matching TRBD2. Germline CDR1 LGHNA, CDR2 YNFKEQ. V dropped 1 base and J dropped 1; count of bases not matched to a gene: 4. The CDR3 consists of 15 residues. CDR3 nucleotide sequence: TGTGCCAGCAGCCAAGCGGCGGGAGAGTCCTACGAGCAGTACTTC. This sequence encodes CASSQAAGESYEQYF.

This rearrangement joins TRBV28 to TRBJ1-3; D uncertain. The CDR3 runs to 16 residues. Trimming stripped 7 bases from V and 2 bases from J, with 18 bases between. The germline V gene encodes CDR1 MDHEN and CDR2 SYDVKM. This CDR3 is CASTRTGGRTGNTIYF. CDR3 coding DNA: TGTGCCAGCACCCGCACGGGAGGGAGGACTGGAAACACCATATATTTT. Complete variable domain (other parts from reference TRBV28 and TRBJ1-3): DVKVTQSSRYLVKRTGEKVFLECVQDMDHENMFWYRQDPGLGLRLIYFSYDVKMKEKGDIPEGYSVSREKKERFSLILESASTNQTSMYLCASTRTGGRTGNTIYFGEGSWLTVV.

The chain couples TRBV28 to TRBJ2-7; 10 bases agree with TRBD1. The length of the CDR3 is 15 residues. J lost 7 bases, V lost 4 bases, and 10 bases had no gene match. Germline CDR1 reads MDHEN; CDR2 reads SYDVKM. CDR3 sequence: CASSSGLRTGGEQYF. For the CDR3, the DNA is TGTGCCAGCAGTTCCGGTCTGCGGACAGGGGGAGAGCAGTACTTC.

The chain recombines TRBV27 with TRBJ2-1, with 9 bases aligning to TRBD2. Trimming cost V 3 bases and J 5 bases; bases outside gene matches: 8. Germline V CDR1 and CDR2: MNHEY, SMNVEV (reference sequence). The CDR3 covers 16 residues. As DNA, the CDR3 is TGTGCCAGCAGTTTTCAGCCGGGACTAGCTCACAATGAGCAGTTCTTC. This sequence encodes CASSFQPGLAHNEQFF.

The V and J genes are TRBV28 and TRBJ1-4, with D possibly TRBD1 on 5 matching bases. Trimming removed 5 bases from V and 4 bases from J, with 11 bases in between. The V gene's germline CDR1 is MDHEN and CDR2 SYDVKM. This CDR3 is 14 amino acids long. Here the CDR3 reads CASSQRDYNEKLFF. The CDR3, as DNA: TGTGCCAGCAGTCAGCGGGACTATAATGAAAAACTGTTTTTT. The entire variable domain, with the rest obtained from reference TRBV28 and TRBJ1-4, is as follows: DVKVTQSSRYLVKRTGEKVFLECVQDMDHENMFWYRQDPGLGLRLIYFSYDVKMKEKGDIPEGYSVSREKKERFSLILESASTNQTSMYLCASSQRDYNEKLFFGSGTQLSVL.

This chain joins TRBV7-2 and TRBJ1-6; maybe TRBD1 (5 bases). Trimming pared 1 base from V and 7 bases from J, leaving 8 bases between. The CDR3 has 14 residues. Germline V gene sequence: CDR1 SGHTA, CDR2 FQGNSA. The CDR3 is CASSLGQRNSPLHF. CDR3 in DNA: TGTGCCAGCAGCTTAGGACAGCGCAATTCACCCCTCCACTTT.

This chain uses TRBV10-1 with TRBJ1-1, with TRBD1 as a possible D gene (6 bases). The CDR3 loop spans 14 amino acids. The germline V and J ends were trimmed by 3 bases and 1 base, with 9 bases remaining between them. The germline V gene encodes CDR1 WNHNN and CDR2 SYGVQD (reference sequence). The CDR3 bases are TGCGCCAGCAGTGACCGGACAGAGAACACTGAAGCTTTCTTT. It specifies CASSDRTENTEAFF.

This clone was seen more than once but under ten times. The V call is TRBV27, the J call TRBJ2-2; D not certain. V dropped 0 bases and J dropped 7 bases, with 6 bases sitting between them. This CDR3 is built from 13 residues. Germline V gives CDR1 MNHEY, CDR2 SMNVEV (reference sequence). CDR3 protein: CASSLSRVGELFF. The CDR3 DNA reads TGTGCCAGCAGTTTATCACGAGTCGGGGAGCTGTTTTTT.

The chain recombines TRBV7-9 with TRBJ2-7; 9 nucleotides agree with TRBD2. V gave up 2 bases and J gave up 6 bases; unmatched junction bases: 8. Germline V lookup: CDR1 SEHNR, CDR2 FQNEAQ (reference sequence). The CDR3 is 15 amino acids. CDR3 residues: CASSLIAGGGSEQYF. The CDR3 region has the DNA TGTGCCAGCAGCTTAATTGCGGGAGGGGGTAGCGAGCAGTACTTC. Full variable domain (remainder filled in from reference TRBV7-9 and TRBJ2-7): DTGVSQNPRHKITKRGQNVTFRCDPISEHNRLYWYRQTLGQGPEFLTYFQNEAQLEKSRLLSDRFSAERPKGSFSTLEIQRTEQGDSAMYLCASSLIAGGGSEQYFGPGTRLTVT.

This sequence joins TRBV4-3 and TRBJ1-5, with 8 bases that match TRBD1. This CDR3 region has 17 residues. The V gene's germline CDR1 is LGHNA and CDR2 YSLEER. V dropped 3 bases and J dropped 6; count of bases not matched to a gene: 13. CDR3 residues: CASSQYYNRGGRQPQHF. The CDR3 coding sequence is TGCGCCAGCAGCCAGTACTATAACAGGGGGGGACGTCAGCCCCAGCATTTT.

For the CDR3, the DNA is TGTGCCAGCAGTGACTCGGGACAGGCCGGGGAGCAGTTCTTC. Translating gives CASSDSGQAGEQFF. The J gene is TRBJ2-1, the V gene TRBV6-4; 8 bases fit TRBD1. The trim removed 0 bases at V and 10 bases at J, leaving 5 bases unmatched. The germline V gene has CDR1 MRHNA and CDR2 SNTAGT. This CDR3 has 14 amino acids.

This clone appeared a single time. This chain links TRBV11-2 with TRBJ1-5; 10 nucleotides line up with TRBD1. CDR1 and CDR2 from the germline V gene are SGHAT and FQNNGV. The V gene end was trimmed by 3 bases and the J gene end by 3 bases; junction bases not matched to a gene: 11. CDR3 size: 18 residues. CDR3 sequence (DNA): TGTGCCAGCAGCTTGCGGGGACAGGGGTATGGGGACAATCAGCCCCAGCATTTT. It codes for CASSLRGQGYGDNQPQHF.